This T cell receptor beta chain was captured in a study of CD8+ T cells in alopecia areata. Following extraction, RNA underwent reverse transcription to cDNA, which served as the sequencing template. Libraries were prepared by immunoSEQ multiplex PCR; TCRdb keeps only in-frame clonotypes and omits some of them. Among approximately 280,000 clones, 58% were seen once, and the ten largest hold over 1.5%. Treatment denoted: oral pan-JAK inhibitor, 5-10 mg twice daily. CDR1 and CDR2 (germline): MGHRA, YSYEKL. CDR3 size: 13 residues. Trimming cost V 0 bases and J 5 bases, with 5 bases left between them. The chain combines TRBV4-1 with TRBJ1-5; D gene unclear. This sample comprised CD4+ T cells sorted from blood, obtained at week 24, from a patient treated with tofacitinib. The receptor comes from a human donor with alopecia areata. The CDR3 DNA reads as TGCGCCAGCAGCCAAGATGCGTATCAGCCCCAGCATTTT. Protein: CASSQDAYQPQHF.